The rows below give T cell receptor beta chains drawn from one sample of a study of response to subunit inactivated influenza vaccine. TCRdb fed the RT-PCR reads into MiXCR, producing one record per CDR3 protein. The repertoire has approximately 520,000 distinct CDR3 sequences, 25% of them found once; the top ten carry less than 2.5%. This specimen was CD4+ T cells sorted from PBMCs, taken 5 to 6 days after vaccination. These receptors were collected from a man aged 50 to 60 who received an inactivated influenza vaccine. CDR3s include the opening cysteine and the closing phenylalanine or tryptophan. The order of the fields is J gene, clone size, V gene, D gene, CDR3 DNA, CDR3 protein. The D gene is left open where the match is weak. The size field is filled for only some rows; it gives once, few, many or a size class.

>TRBJ2-3|many|TRBV19|-
TGTGCCAGTAAGGGACCGAGCACAGATACGCAGTATTTT
CASKGPSTDTQYF
>TRBJ2-5|-|TRBV24-1|-
TGTGCCACCAGTGATTCGGGGCAGTTCCAAGAGACCCAGTACTTC
CATSDSGQFQETQYF
>TRBJ1-2|few|TRBV6-1|TRBD1
TGTGCCAGCATCTTAGGACAGGGATCGGTAGGCTACACCTTC
CASILGQGSVGYTF
>TRBJ2-7|-|TRBV20-1|-
TGCAGTGCTAGAGACACCAGGGGAAGTTACGAGCAGTACTTC
CSARDTRGSYEQYF
>TRBJ2-5|few|TRBV4-3|-
TGCGCCAGCAGCCGTGAGATCGGCGCGGCTAAAGAGACCCAGTACTTC
CASSREIGAAKETQYF
>TRBJ2-4|few|TRBV6-1|-
TGTGCCAGCAGTGCGGCTGGGACACTAGCCAAAAACATTCAGTACTTC
CASSAAGTLAKNIQYF
>TRBJ2-3|many|TRBV20-1|TRBD2
TGCAGTGCTATTGGACTAGCGGGGGAAACGCAGTATTTT
CSAIGLAGETQYF
>TRBJ1-1|-|TRBV7-2|TRBD1
TGTGCCAGCAGCTCGCCCGGGACAGGGAACACTGAAGCTTTCTTT
CASSSPGTGNTEAFF
>TRBJ2-3|-|TRBV14|-
TGTGCCAGCAGCCAAGATAACTCAGGCACGGATACGCAGTATTTT
CASSQDNSGTDTQYF
>TRBJ2-7|-|TRBV7-9|-
TGTGCCACAGCGAAAAGGGGGGCCCACTACGAGCAGTACTTC
CATAKRGAHYEQYF
>TRBJ1-2|few|TRBV3-1|-
TGTGCCAGCAGCCAAGCCAGCTATGGCTACACCTTC
CASSQASYGYTF
>TRBJ2-2|few|TRBV6-2/TRBV6-3|-
TGTGCCAGCACCCCATTAGGGGGGAACACCGGGGAGCTGTTTTTT
CASTPLGGNTGELFF
>TRBJ2-3|-|TRBV20-1|TRBD2
TGCAGTGCTAGAGCCACGCCGGGACTAGCGGGCCTTAGCACAGATACGCAGTATTTT
CSARATPGLAGLSTDTQYF
>TRBJ2-6|-|TRBV18|-
TGTGCCAGCTCACCACCAGGGTTTTCCGGGGCCAACGTCCTGACTTTC
CASSPPGFSGANVLTF
>TRBJ2-3|-|TRBV5-1|-
TGCGCCAGCGGCGGCGGGATTAGCACAGATACGCAGTATTTT
CASGGGISTDTQYF
>TRBJ2-5|few|TRBV15|TRBD1
TGTGCCACCAGCACGGGACAGTACCAAGAGACCCAGTACTTC
CATSTGQYQETQYF
>TRBJ1-4|few|TRBV11-2|TRBD1
TGTGCCAGCGGTGAACAGGGGGCAACTAATGAAAAACTGTTTTTT
CASGEQGATNEKLFF
>TRBJ2-7|few|TRBV12-3/TRBV12-4|-
TGTGCCAGCAGTAAAGGACAGCTTTCCTACGAGCAGTACTTC
CASSKGQLSYEQYF
>TRBJ2-5|few|TRBV20-1|-
TGCAGCTCCACGGACCTGGGGGAGACCCAGTACTTC
CSSTDLGETQYF
>TRBJ2-3|-|TRBV25-1|-
TGTGCCAGCAGTGAATATGTAGGCCCCACAGATACGCAGTATTTT
CASSEYVGPTDTQYF
>TRBJ1-1|few|TRBV20-1|-
TGCAGTGCTAGAGTTGGGGGGTCAGGGAACACTGAAGCTTTCTTT
CSARVGGSGNTEAFF
>TRBJ2-6|-|TRBV6-2/TRBV6-3|-
TGTGCCAGCAGTTGGGGGGCTGGGGCCAACGTCCTGACTTTC
CASSWGAGANVLTF
>TRBJ1-3|-|TRBV10-3|-
TGTGCCATCAGTCTCGACGGTACTGGAAACACCATATATTTT
CAISLDGTGNTIYF
>TRBJ2-7|-|TRBV3-1|-
TGTGCCAGCAGCCAAGATCGAACGGGAGCGATCTACGAGCAGTACTTC
CASSQDRTGAIYEQYF
>TRBJ2-1|few|TRBV10-3|TRBD1
TGTGCCATCAGTGAGTCGTGGCAGGGGGTGGTTGAGCAGTTCTTC
CAISESWQGVVEQFF
>TRBJ2-7|-|TRBV2|TRBD1
TGTGCCAGCAGTGCCACAGGGGGCCACGAGCAGTACTTC
CASSATGGHEQYF
>TRBJ2-1|-|TRBV6-2/TRBV6-3|-
TGTGCCAGCAGCCTTGGGGGGTTTGTCGATGAGCAGTTCTTC
CASSLGGFVDEQFF
>TRBJ1-2|-|TRBV5-1|-
TGCGCCAGCAGCAAGCGTTCAGGGGCGTTTTTTAACTATGGCTACACCTTC
CASSKRSGAFFNYGYTF
>TRBJ1-2|-|TRBV29-1|TRBD1
TGCAGCGTCGACAGGGGGCGAGGCTATGGCTACACCTTC
CSVDRGRGYGYTF
>TRBJ2-2|once|TRBV7-3|-
TGTGCCAGCAGCTTACACGGAGGCGGGTTGGGCGGGGAGCTGTTTTTT
CASSLHGGGLGGELFF
>TRBJ2-2|-|TRBV11-2|TRBD2
TGTGCCAGCAGCAGGGGACTAGCGGGAGTGCTCACCGGGGAGCTGTTTTTT
CASSRGLAGVLTGELFF
>TRBJ2-1|few|TRBV29-1|-
TGCAGCGTTGAGGGGTCCCTCAATGAGCAGTTCTTC
CSVEGSLNEQFF
>TRBJ2-1|-|TRBV5-5|-
TGTGCCAGCTTGTGGGGGCAGGGGTACAATGAGCAGTTCTTC
CASLWGQGYNEQFF
>TRBJ2-4|few|TRBV18|-
TGTGCCAGCTCACAAAGAGAAACAGGGAACATTCAGTACTTC
CASSQRETGNIQYF
>TRBJ2-1|-|TRBV11-1|TRBD2
TGTGCCAGCAGCCCGCCTTTTAGACTAGCGGGTACCTACAATGAGCAGTTCTTC
CASSPPFRLAGTYNEQFF
>TRBJ2-3|-|TRBV6-2/TRBV6-3|-
TGTGCCAGCAGTTTTCCGGGGACAACGACAGATACGCAGTATTTT
CASSFPGTTTDTQYF
>TRBJ2-2|-|TRBV27|TRBD1
TGTGCCAGCAGTTGGGACAGGGCTAACGGGGAGCTGTTTTTT
CASSWDRANGELFF
>TRBJ2-1|-|TRBV20-1|-
TGCAGTGCTCTACTAACGGTGGATGAGCAGTTCTTC
CSALLTVDEQFF
>TRBJ2-3|few|TRBV5-1|-
TGCGCCAGCAGCTTGGGCAGGCCTTCAGATACGCAGTATTTT
CASSLGRPSDTQYF
>TRBJ2-1|-|TRBV7-9|-
TGTGCCAGCAGCTTAGTCCTCAAGGTACACAATGAGCAGTTCTTC
CASSLVLKVHNEQFF
>TRBJ2-5|-|TRBV15|-
TGTGCCACCAGCAGAGGGGGGACACTGGAGACCCAGTACTTC
CATSRGGTLETQYF
>TRBJ2-1|few|TRBV20-1|TRBD2
TGCAGTGCTAAAGCGGGGAGCTACAATGAGCAGTTCTTC
CSAKAGSYNEQFF
>TRBJ2-1|-|TRBV4-2|TRBD1
TGTGCCAGCAGCCAAGATCAGGGGGACCCCTACAATGAGCAGTTCTTC
CASSQDQGDPYNEQFF
>TRBJ2-1|few|TRBV6-5|-
TGTGCCAGCAGTTCCTCTAGCGTCTACAATGAGCAGTTCTTC
CASSSSSVYNEQFF
>TRBJ1-2|-|TRBV11-2|-
TGTGCCAGCAGCTTTGGCGCCTCGGGGGGTGGCTACACCTTC
CASSFGASGGGYTF
>TRBJ2-5|-|TRBV12-3/TRBV12-4|-
TGTGCCAGCAGTTTATCTTCCGGGACGCAAGAGACCCAGTACTTC
CASSLSSGTQETQYF
>TRBJ1-2|-|TRBV7-6|-
TGTGCCAGCAGCTCTGGACTCGGCTCAGGCTACACCTTC
CASSSGLGSGYTF
>TRBJ2-7|-|TRBV20-1|TRBD2
TGCAGTGCTAGAGGACTAGCGAGAACCGTTGGAGTAAGGCAGTACTTC
CSARGLARTVGVRQYF
>TRBJ1-2|-|TRBV5-1|-
TGCGCCAGCAGCCGAGGGATGGCCTATGGCTACACCTTC
CASSRGMAYGYTF
>TRBJ2-1|-|TRBV5-1|-
TGCGCCAGCAGCCCCGGGACCTCGACCTACGAGCAGTTCTTC
CASSPGTSTYEQFF
>TRBJ1-4|-|TRBV7-9|-
TGTGCCAGCAGCCCAGGGGCAGCAACTAATGAAAAACTGTTTTTT
CASSPGAATNEKLFF
>TRBJ2-3|many|TRBV5-1|-
TGCGCCAGCAGCTTGGCCATTAGGGGCACAGATACGCAGTATTTT
CASSLAIRGTDTQYF
>TRBJ2-7|-|TRBV7-2|-
TGTGCCAGCAGCTTAGTAGAGGGCTCCTACGAGCAGTACTTC
CASSLVEGSYEQYF
>TRBJ2-7|few|TRBV6-2/TRBV6-3|-
TGTGCCAGCAGTACCATCCAGGTTCTTTACGAGCAGTACTTC
CASSTIQVLYEQYF
>TRBJ2-1|few|TRBV20-1|-
TGCAGTGCTAGCGGTCGGCTAGCGTCCTACAATGAGCAGTTCTTC
CSASGRLASYNEQFF
>TRBJ2-7|few|TRBV20-1|TRBD2
TGCAGTCCGAGCGGGAGTTCCGGCGAGCAGTACTTC
CSPSGSSGEQYF
>TRBJ2-7|many|TRBV12-3/TRBV12-4|-
TGTGCCAGCAGTTTTGACAGGTCCTACGAGCAGTACTTC
CASSFDRSYEQYF
>TRBJ2-5|few|TRBV20-1|-
TGCAGTGCTAGTGGTGACAGGTCATTAGAGACCCAGTACTTC
CSASGDRSLETQYF
>TRBJ1-1|-|TRBV12-3/TRBV12-4|-
TGTGCCAGCAGTCCGAGGGGGGGCATCACTGAAGCTTTCTTT
CASSPRGGITEAFF